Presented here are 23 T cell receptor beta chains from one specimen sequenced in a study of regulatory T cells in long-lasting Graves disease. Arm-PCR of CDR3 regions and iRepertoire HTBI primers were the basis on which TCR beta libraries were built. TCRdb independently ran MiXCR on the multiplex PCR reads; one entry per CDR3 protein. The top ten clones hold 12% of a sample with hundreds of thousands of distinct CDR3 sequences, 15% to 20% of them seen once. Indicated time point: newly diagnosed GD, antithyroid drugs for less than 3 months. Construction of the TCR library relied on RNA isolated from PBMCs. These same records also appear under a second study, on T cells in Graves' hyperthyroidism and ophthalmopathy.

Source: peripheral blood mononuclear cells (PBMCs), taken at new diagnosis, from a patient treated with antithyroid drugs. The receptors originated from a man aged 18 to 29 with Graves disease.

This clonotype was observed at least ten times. Here the CDR3 DNA reads TGTGCCATCAGCTCTAGCGGGAGTAGTTACGAGCAGTACTTC. Its protein is CAISSSGSSYEQYF. This chain joins TRBV10-3 and TRBJ2-7, with 10 bases matching TRBD2. The CDR3 consists of 14 residues. The germline V gene has CDR1 ENHRY and CDR2 SYGVKD. The V gene end was trimmed by 6 bases and the J gene end by 4 bases; junction bases not matched to a gene: 6.

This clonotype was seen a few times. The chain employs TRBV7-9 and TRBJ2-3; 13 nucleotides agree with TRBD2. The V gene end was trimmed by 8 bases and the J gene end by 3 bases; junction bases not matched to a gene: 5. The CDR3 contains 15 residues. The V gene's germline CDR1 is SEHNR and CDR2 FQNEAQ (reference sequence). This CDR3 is CASGQLAGGTDTQYF. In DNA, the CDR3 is TGTGCCAGCGGGCAACTAGCGGGAGGGACAGATACGCAGTATTTT.

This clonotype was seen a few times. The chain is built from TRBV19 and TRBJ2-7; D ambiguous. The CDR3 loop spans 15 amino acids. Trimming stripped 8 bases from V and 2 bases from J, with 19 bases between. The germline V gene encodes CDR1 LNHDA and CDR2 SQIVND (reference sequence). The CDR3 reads CASRDGGRRPYEQYF. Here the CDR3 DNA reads TGTGCCAGTCGTGATGGTGGCAGGAGACCCTACGAGCAGTACTTC.

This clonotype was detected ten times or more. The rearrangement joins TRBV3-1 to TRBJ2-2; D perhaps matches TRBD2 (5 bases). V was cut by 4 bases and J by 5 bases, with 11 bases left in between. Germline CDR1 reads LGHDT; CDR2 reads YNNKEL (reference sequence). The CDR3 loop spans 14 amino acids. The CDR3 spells CASSPTRGTGELFF. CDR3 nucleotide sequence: TGTGCCAGCAGCCCCACACGCGGGACCGGGGAGCTGTTTTTT.

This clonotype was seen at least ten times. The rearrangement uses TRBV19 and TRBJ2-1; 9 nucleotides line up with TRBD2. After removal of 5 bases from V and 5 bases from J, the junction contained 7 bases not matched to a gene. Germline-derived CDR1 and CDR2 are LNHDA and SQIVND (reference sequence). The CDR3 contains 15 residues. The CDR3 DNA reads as TGTGCCAGTAGTCTTATGGCGGGAGGGAACAATGAGCAGTTCTTC. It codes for CASSLMAGGNNEQFF.

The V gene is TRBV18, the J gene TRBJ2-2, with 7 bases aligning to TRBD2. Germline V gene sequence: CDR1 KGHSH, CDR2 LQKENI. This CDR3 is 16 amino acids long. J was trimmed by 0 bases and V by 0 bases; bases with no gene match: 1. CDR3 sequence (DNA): TGTGCCAGCTCACCACCTAGCGGGTCGAACACCGGGGAGCTGTTTTTT. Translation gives CASSPPSGSNTGELFF. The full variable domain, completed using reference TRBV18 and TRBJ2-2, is NAGVMQNPRHLVRRRGQEARLRCSPMKGHSHVYWYRQLPEEGLKFMVYLQKENIIDESGMPKERFSAEFPKEGPSILRIQQVVRGDSAAYFCASSPPSGSNTGELFFGEGSRLTVL.

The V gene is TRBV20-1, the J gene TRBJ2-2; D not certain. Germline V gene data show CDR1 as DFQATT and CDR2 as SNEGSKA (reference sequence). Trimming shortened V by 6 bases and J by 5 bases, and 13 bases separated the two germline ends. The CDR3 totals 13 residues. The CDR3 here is CSALGPQTGELFF. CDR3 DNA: TGCAGTGCCCTGGGTCCCCAGACCGGGGAGCTGTTTTTT.

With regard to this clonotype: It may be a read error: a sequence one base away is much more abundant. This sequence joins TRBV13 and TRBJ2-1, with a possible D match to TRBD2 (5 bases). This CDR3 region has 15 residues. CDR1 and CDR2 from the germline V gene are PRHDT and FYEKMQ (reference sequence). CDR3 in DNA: TGTACCAGCAGCTTAGAACCTAGCAGTTCAAATGAGCAGTTCTTC. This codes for CTSSLEPSSSNEQFF.

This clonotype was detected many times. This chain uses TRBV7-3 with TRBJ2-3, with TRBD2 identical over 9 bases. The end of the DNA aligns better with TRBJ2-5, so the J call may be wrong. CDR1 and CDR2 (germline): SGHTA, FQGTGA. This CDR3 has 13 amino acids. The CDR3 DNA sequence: TGTGCCAGCAGTTTGGTAGCGGGAGACACCCAGTACTTC. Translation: CASSLVAGDTQYF.

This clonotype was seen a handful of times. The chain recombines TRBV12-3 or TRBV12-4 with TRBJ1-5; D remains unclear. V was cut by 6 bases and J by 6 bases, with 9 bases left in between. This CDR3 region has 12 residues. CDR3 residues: CASSHQSQPQHF. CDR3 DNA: TGTGCCAGCAGCCACCAGAGTCAGCCCCAGCATTTT.

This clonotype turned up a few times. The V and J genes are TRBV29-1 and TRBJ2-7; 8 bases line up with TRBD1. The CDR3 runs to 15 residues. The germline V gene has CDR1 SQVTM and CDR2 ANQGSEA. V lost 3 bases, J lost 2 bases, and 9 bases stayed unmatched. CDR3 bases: TGCAGCGTTGAGGACGACAGGACAGGGACCTACGAGCAGTACTTC. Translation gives CSVEDDRTGTYEQYF.

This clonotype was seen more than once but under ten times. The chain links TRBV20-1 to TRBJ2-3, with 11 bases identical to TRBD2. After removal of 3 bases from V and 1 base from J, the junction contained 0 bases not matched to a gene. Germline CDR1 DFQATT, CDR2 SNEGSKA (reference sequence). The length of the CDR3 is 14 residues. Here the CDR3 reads CSARGLAGTDTQYF. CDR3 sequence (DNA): TGCAGTGCTAGGGGACTAGCGGGCACAGATACGCAGTATTTT.

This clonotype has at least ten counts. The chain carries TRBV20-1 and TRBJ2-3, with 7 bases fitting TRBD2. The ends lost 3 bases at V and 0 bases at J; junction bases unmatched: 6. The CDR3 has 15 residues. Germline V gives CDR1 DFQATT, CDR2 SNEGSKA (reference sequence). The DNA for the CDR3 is TGCAGTGCTAGCTGGGCGGGAGCTAGCACAGATACGCAGTATTTT. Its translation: CSASWAGASTDTQYF.

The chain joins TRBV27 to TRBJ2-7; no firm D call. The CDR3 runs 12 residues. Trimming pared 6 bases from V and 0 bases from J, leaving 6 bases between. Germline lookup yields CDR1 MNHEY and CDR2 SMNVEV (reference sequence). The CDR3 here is CASRASSYEQYF. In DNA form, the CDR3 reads TGTGCCAGCAGGGCCAGCTCCTACGAGCAGTACTTC.

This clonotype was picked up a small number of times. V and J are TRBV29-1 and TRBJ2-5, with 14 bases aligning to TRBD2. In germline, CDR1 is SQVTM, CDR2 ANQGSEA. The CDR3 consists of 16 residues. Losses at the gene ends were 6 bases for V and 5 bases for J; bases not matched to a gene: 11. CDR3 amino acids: CSVRPTSGRARETQYF. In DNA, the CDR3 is TGCAGCGTCCGACCGACTAGCGGGAGGGCGAGGGAGACCCAGTACTTC.

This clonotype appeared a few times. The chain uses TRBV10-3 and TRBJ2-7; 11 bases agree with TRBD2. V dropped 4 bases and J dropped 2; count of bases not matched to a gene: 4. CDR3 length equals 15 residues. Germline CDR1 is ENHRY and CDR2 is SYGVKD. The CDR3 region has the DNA TGTGCCATCAGTGTCGGGACTAGCGGAACCTACGAGCAGTACTTC. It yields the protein CAISVGTSGTYEQYF.

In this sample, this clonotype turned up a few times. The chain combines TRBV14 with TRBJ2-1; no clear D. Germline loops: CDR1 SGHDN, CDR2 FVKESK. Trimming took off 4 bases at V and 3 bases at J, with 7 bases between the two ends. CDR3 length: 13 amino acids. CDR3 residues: CASSPASYNEQFF. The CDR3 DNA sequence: TGTGCCAGCAGCCCCGCTAGCTACAATGAGCAGTTCTTC. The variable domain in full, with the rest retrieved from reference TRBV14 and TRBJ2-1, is EAGVTQFPSHSVIEKGQTVTLRCDPISGHDNLYWYRRVMGKEIKFLLHFVKESKQDESGMPNNRFLAERTGGTYSTLKVQPAELEDSGVYFCASSPASYNEQFFGPGTRLTVL.

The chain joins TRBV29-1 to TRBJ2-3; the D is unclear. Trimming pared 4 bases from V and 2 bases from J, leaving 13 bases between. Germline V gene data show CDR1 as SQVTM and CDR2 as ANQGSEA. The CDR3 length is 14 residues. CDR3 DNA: TGCAGCGTTGTCTTTGGGGTCCTCACAGATACGCAGTATTTT. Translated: CSVVFGVLTDTQYF.

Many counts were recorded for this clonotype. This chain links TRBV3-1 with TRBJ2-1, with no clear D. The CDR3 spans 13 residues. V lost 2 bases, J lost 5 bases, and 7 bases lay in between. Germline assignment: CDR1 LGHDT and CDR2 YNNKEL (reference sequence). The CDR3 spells CASSQPWDNEQFF. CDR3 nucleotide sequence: TGTGCCAGCAGCCAACCCTGGGACAATGAGCAGTTCTTC.

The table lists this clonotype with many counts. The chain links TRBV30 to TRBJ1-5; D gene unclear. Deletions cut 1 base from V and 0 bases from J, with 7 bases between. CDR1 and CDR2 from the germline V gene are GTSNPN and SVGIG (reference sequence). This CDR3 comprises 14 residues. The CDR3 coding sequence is TGTGCCTGGAGTGGAAGTTATAGCAATCAGCCCCAGCATTTT. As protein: CAWSGSYSNQPQHF. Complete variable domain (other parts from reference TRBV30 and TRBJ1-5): SQTIHQWPATLVQPVGSPLSLECTVEGTSNPNLYWYRQAAGRGLQLLFYSVGIGQISSEVPQNLSASRPQDRQFILSSKKLLLSDSGFYLCAWSGSYSNQPQHFGDGTRLSIL.

The CDR3 reads CASSHGSAVNEQFF. The CDR3 nucleotides are TGTGCCAGCAGCCACGGGTCGGCGGTGAATGAGCAGTTCTTC. The chain combines TRBV14 with TRBJ2-1, with D unresolved. Trimming removed 3 bases from V and 7 bases from J, with 13 bases in between. The CDR3 is made up of 14 amino acids. The germline V gene has CDR1 SGHDN and CDR2 FVKESK.

The CDR3 region has the DNA TGTGCCAGCAGCCCGGGACTAGTGGTACCGGAGGAGCTGTTTTTT. Translated: CASSPGLVVPEELFF. The chain links TRBV2 to TRBJ2-2, with 8 nucleotides matching TRBD2. This CDR3 region has 15 residues. Germline CDR1 reads SNHLY; CDR2 reads FYNNEI. Trimming at V came to 6 bases and at J to 10 bases, leaving 13 bases not matched to a gene.

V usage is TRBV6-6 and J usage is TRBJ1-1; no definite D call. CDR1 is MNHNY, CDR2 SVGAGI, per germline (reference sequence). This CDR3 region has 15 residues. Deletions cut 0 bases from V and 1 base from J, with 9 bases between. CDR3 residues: CASSYSRHSNTEAFF. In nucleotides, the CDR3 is TGTGCCAGCAGTTACTCGAGACACTCGAACACTGAAGCTTTCTTT.